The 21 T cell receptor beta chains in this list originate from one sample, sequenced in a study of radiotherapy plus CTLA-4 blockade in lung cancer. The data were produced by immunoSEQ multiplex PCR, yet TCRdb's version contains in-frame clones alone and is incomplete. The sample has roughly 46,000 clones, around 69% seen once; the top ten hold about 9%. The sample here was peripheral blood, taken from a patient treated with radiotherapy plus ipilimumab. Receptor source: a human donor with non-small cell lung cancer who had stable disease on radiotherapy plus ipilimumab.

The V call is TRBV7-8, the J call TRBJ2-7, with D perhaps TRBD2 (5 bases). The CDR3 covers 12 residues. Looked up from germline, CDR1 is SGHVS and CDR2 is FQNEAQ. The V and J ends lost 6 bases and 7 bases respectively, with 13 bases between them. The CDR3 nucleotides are TGTGCCAGCAGTTCCGACACGGGGGAGCAGTACGTC. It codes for CASSSDTGEQYV.

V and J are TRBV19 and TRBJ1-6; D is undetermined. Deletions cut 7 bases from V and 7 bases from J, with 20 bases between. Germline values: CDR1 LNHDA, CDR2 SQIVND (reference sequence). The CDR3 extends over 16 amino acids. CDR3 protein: CASNSRLGAGNSPLHF. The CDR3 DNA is TGTGCCAGTAACTCACGACTGGGCGCCGGGAATTCACCCCTCCACTTT.

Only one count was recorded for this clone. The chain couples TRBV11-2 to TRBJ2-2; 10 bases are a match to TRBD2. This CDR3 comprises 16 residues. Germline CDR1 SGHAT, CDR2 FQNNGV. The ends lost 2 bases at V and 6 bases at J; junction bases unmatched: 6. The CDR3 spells CASSLLSGGASGELFF. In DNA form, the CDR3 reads TGTGCCAGCAGCTTATTGAGCGGGGGGGCCTCCGGGGAGCTGTTTTTT. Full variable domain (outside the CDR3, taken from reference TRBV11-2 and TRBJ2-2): EAGVAQSPRYKIIEKRQSVAFWCNPISGHATLYWYQQILGQGPKLLIQFQNNGVVDDSQLPKDRFSAERLKGVDSTLKIQPAKLEDSAVYLCASSLLSGGASGELFFGEGSRLTVL.

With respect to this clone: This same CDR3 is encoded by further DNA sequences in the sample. The CDR3 spells CASSLRRAGGNQETQYF. Here the CDR3 DNA reads TGCGCCAGCAGCTTGAGAAGGGCGGGGGGGAACCAAGAGACCCAGTACTTC. The rearrangement uses TRBV5-1 and TRBJ2-5; TRBD2 matches 9 bases. The junction had 7 bases not matched to a gene; V was cut back by 1 base and J by 0 bases. CDR1 and CDR2 from the germline V gene are SGHRS and YFSETQ. The CDR3 spans 17 residues.

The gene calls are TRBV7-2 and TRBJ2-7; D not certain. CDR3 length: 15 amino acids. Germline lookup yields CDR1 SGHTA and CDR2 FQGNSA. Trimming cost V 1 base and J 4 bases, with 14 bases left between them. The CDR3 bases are TGTGCCAGCAGCTTAGTGAACGGACCTCGATACGAGCAGTACTTC. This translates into CASSLVNGPRYEQYF.

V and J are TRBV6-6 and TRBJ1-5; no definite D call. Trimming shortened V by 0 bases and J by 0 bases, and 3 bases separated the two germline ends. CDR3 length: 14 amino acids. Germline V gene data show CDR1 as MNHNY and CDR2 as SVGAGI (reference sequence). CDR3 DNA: TGTGCCAGCAGTTACTCAAATAGCAATCAGCCCCAGCATTTT. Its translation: CASSYSNSNQPQHF.

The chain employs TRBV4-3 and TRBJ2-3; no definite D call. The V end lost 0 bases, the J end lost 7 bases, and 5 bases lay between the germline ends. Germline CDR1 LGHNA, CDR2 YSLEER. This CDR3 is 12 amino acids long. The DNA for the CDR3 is TGCGCCAGCAGCCAAGATCAGTATACGCAGTATTTT. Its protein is CASSQDQYTQYF.

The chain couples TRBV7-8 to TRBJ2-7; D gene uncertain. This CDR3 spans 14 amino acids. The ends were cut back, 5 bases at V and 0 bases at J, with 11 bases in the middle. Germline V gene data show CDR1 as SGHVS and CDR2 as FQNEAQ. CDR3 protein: CASSKSRSSYEQYV. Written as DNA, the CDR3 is TGTGCCAGCAGCAAAAGCCGAAGCTCCTACGAGCAGTACGTC.

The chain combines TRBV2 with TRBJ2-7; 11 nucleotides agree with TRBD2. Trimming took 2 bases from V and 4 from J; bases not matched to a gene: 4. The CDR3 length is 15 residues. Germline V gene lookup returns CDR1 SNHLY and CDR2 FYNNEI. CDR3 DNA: TGTGCCAGCAGTGAACTAGCGGGGGGAGCATACGAGCAGTACTTC. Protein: CASSELAGGAYEQYF.

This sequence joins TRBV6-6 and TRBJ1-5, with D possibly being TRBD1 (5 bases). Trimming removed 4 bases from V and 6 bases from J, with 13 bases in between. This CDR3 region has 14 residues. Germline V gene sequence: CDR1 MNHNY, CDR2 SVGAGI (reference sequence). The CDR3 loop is CASSWQGRVQPQHF. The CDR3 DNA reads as TGTGCCAGCAGTTGGCAGGGTCGTGTTCAGCCCCAGCATTTT.

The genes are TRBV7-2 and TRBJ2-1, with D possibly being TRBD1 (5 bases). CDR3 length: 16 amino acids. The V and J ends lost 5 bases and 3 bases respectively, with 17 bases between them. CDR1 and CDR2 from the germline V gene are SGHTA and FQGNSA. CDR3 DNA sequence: TGTGCCAGCAGCACCTCATCTAGGGGTCTCTACAATGAGCAGTTCTTC. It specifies CASSTSSRGLYNEQFF.

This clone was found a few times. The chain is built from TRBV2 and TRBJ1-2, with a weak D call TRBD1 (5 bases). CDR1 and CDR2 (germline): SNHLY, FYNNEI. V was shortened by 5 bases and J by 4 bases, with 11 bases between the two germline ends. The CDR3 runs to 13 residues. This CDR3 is CASSKDKSYGYTF. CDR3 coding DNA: TGTGCCAGCAGTAAGGACAAGTCCTATGGCTACACCTTC.

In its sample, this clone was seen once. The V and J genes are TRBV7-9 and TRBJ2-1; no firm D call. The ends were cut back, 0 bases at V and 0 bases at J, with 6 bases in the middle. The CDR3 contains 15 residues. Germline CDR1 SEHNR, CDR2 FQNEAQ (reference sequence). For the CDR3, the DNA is TGTGCCAGCAGCTTAGCGGCCACCTCCTACAATGAGCAGTTCTTC. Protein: CASSLAATSYNEQFF.

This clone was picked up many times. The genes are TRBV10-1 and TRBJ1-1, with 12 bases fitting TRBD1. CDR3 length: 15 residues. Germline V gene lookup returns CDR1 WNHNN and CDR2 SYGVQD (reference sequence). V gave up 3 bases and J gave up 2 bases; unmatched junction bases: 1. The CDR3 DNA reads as TGCGCCAGCAGTGACGGGACAGGGGGCAACACTGAAGCTTTCTTT. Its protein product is CASSDGTGGNTEAFF.

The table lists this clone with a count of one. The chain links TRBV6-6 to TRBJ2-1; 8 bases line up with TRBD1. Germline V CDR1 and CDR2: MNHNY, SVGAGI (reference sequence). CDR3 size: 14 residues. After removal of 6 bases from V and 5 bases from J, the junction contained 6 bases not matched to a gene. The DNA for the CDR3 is TGTGCCAGCAGGGACAGGGCTTCCCACAATGAGCAGTTCTTC. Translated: CASRDRASHNEQFF.

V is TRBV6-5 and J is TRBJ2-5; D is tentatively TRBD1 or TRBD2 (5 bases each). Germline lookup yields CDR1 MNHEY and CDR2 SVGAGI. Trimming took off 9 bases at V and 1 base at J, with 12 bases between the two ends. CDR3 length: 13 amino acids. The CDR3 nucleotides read TGTGCCAGTAGGACCGGGACCCAAGAGACCCAGTACTTC. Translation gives CASRTGTQETQYF.

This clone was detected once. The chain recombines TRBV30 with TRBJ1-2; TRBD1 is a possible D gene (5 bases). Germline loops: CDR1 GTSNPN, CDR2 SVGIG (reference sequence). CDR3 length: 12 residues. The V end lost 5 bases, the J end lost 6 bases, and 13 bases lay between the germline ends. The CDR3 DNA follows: TGTGCCTGGGAGGCAGGGAAGAATGGCTACACCTTC. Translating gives CAWEAGKNGYTF.

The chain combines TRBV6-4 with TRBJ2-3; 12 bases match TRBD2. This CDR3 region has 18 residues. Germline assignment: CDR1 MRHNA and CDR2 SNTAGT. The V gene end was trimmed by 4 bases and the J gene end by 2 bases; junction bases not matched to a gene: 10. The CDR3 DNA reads TGTGCCAGCAGTGTAAGAACTAGCGGGGGGCCAACCACAGATACGCAGTATTTT. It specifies CASSVRTSGGPTTDTQYF.

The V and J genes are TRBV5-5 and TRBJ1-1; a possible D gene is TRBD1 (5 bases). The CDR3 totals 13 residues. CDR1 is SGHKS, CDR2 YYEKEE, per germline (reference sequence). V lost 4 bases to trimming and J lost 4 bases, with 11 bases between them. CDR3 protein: CASSLLQGTEAFF. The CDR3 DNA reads TGTGCCAGCAGCCTTCTGCAGGGCACTGAAGCTTTCTTT. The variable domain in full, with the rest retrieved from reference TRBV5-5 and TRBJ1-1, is DAGVTQSPTHLIKTRGQQVTLRCSPISGHKSVSWYQQVLGQGPQFIFQYYEKEERGRGNFPDRFSARQFPNYSSELNVNALLLGDSALYLCASSLLQGTEAFFGQGTRLTVV.

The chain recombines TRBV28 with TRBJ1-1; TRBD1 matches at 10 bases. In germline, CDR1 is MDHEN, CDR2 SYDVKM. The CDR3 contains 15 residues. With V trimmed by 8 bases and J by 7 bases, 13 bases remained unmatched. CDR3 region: CASGGGTGAGSEAFF. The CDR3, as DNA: TGTGCCAGCGGTGGGGGGACAGGGGCGGGGAGTGAAGCTTTCTTT.

The CDR3 DNA follows: TGTGCCAGCAGCTTATGGGGTCAGACGAACACTGAAGCTTTCTTT. Translation: CASSLWGQTNTEAFF. V is TRBV11-2 and J is TRBJ1-1; D gene uncertain. CDR3 size: 15 residues. Deletions cut 2 bases from V and 1 base from J, with 11 bases between. CDR1 and CDR2 from the germline V gene are SGHAT and FQNNGV. Using reference TRBV11-2 and TRBJ1-1 for the parts outside the CDR3, the full variable domain is EAGVAQSPRYKIIEKRQSVAFWCNPISGHATLYWYQQILGQGPKLLIQFQNNGVVDDSQLPKDRFSAERLKGVDSTLKIQPAKLEDSAVYLCASSLWGQTNTEAFFGQGTRLTVV.